The rows below give T cell receptor beta chains drawn from one sample of a study of cytotoxic CD8 clonotypes in ibrutinib-treated CLL. Here immunoSEQ multiplex PCR was the method, and the copy in TCRdb shows in-frame clones only, minus some. The sample has approximately 120,000 clones; 80% to 90% are singletons. Material: PBMCs, obtained after 24 months of ibrutinib treatment. These receptors were taken from a human donor with chronic lymphocytic leukemia. Both conserved end residues are part of each CDR3. Each record gives: V gene, CDR3 protein.

V gene: TRBV5-1
CDR3 protein: CASSLVVGRVTEAFF

V gene: TRBV9
CDR3 protein: CASSTGQGRDTQYF

V gene: TRBV6-5
CDR3 protein: CASSYTDRVGYEQYF

V gene: TRBV7-2
CDR3 protein: CASSLGPSEQYF

V gene: TRBV30
CDR3 protein: CAWSVLETGTEQFF

V gene: TRBV5-4
CDR3 protein: CASSLVEGTGELFF

V gene: TRBV6-5
CDR3 protein: CASSSGQGGRSEAFF

V gene: TRBV4-1
CDR3 protein: CASSLLGSLASTEAFF

V gene: TRBV25-1
CDR3 protein: CASSVGNINRGNEQFF

V gene: TRBV11-2
CDR3 protein: CASSLLAGTSGPVF

V gene: TRBV7-9
CDR3 protein: CASSLVGGAQYF

V gene: TRBV13
CDR3 protein: CASSLGILPTGVDTDTQYF

V gene: TRBV11-2
CDR3 protein: CASSLNWGLGDEQYF

V gene: TRBV27
CDR3 protein: CASSLIAGGPGEQFF

V gene: TRBV15
CDR3 protein: CATSYSTDTQYF

V gene: TRBV5-1
CDR3 protein: CASSWGGDGYTF

V gene: TRBV7-3
CDR3 protein: CASSFGQQNTEAFF

V gene: TRBV28
CDR3 protein: CASRIMMGPGYTF

V gene: TRBV5-6
CDR3 protein: CASSPEPDRGASPLHF

V gene: TRBV27
CDR3 protein: CASSFYPGGSYEQYF

V gene: TRBV19
CDR3 protein: CASSIRSSGGYNEQFF

V gene: TRBV28
CDR3 protein: CASSLGSGGRNQPQHF

V gene: TRBV19
CDR3 protein: CASRRIPNEKLFF

V gene: TRBV7-2
CDR3 protein: CASSRGASSYEQYF

V gene: TRBV18
CDR3 protein: CASSPVQQGNTEAFF

V gene: TRBV10-3
CDR3 protein: CAMASTDTQYF

V gene: TRBV20-1
CDR3 protein: CSASDRGLGYF